This T cell receptor beta chain was sequenced during a study of blood T cell repertoires in COVID-19. Study-wide background: Sample material is recorded as cDNA or gDNA derived from T cells, B-cell-depleted T cells, or PBMCs.

Sequenced by immunoSEQ multiplex PCR; TCRdb stores in-frame clones only, minus some. This repertoire shows about 100,000 clones, around 80% found once; its top ten account for 4% to 5.5%. CDR1 is SGHTA and CDR2 is FQGTGA in the germline V gene. Trimming cost V 4 bases and J 4 bases, with 13 bases left between them. The length of the CDR3 is 14 residues. The receptor was derived from a man between 65 and 80 years old with acute or convalescent COVID-19. The J gene is TRBJ1-1, the V gene TRBV7-3, with D maybe TRBD1 (6 bases). Material for sequencing was peripheral blood. CDR3 DNA sequence: TGTGCCAGCAGCTCACAGGGTGGGACCACTGAAGCTTTCTTT. This encodes CASSSQGGTTEAFF.